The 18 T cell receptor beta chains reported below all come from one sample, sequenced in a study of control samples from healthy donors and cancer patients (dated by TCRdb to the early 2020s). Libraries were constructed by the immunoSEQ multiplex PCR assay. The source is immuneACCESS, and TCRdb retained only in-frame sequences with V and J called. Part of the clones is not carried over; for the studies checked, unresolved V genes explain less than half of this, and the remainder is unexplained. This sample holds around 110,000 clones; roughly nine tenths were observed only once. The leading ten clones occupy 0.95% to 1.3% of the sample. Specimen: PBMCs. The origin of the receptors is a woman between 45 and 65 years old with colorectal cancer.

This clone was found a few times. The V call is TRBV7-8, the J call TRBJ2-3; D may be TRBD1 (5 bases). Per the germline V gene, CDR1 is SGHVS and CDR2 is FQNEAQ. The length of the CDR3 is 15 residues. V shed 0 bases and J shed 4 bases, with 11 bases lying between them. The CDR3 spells CASSLASVRADTQYF. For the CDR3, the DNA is TGTGCCAGCAGCTTAGCTTCGGTCAGGGCAGATACGCAGTATTTT. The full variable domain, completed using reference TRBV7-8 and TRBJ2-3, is GAGVSQSPRYKVAKRGQDVALRCDPISGHVSLFWYQQALGQGPEFLTYFQNEAQLDKSGLPSDRFFAERPEGSVSTLKIQRTQQEDSAVYLCASSLASVRADTQYFGPGTRLTVL.

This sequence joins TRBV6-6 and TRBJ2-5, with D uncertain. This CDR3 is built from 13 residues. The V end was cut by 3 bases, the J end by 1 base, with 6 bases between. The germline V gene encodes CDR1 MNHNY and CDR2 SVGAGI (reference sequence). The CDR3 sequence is CASSYNRQETQYF. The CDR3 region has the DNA TGTGCCAGCAGTTATAACCGCCAAGAGACCCAGTACTTC.

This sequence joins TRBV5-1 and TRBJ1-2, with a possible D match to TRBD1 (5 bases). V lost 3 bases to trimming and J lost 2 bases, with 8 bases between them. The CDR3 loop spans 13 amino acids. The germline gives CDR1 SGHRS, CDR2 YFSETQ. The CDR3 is CASSSTVNYGYTF. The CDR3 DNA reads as TGCGCCAGCAGCTCGACAGTGAACTATGGCTACACCTTC.

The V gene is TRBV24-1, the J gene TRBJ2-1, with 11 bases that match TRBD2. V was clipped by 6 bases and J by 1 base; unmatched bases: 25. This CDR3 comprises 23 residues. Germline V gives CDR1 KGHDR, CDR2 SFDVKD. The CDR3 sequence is CATSSRDRVAGGRPQRSYNEQFF. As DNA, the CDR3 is TGTGCCACCAGTTCGAGGGACAGAGTAGCGGGAGGGCGACCCCAAAGGTCCTACAATGAGCAGTTCTTC.

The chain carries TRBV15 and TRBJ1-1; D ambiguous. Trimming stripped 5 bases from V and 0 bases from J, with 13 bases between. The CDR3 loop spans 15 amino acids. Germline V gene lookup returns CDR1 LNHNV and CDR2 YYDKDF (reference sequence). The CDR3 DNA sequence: TGTGCCACCAGCCCCCGAGTCGCTTTGAACACTGAAGCTTTCTTT. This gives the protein CATSPRVALNTEAFF.

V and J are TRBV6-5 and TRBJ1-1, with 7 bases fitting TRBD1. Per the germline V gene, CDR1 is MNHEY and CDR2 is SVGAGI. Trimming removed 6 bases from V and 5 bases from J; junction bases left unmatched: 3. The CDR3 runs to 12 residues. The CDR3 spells CASRRQGTEAFF. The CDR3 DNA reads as TGTGCCAGCAGAAGACAGGGTACTGAAGCTTTCTTT.

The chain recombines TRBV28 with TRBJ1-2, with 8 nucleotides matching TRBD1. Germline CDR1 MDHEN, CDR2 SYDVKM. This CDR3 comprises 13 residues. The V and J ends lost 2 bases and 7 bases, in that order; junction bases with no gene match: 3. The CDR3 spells CASSLQGALGYTF. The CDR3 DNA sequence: TGTGCCAGCAGTTTACAGGGGGCGCTTGGCTACACCTTC.

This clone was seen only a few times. The CDR3 here is CASTLNMNTEAFF. CDR3 coding DNA: TGCGCCAGCACCCTGAATATGAACACTGAAGCTTTCTTT. The chain has TRBV10-1 and TRBJ1-1, with D uncertain. Trimming left V 7 bases short and J 0 bases short, with 9 bases between. Germline CDR1 and CDR2: WNHNN and SYGVQD (reference sequence). The CDR3 consists of 13 residues.

The CDR3 sequence: CASSLRVRTNQPQHF. The CDR3 bases are TGTGCCAGCAGTTTGAGGGTAAGAACGAATCAGCCCCAGCATTTT. This sequence joins TRBV28 and TRBJ1-5, with D unresolved. The germline V gene encodes CDR1 MDHEN and CDR2 SYDVKM. This CDR3 is built from 15 residues. V dropped 3 bases and J dropped 4 bases, with 13 bases sitting between them. The full variable domain, its missing parts supplied by reference TRBV28 and TRBJ1-5, is DVKVTQSSRYLVKRTGEKVFLECVQDMDHENMFWYRQDPGLGLRLIYFSYDVKMKEKGDIPEGYSVSREKKERFSLILESASTNQTSMYLCASSLRVRTNQPQHFGDGTRLSIL.

The CDR3 DNA is TGTGCCAGCAGTTTCAGCGGGGGGGTCGAGCAGTTCTTC. Translated: CASSFSGGVEQFF. The chain uses TRBV12-3 or TRBV12-4 and TRBJ2-1; 10 bases agree with TRBD2. The CDR3 loop spans 13 amino acids. The V and J ends lost 3 bases and 10 bases, in that order; junction bases with no gene match: 3.

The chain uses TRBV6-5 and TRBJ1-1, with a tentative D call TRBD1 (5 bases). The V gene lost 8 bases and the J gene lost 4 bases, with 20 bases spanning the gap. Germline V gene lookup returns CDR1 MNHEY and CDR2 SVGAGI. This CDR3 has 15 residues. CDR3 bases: TGTGCCAGCGGGGACGAGTTTGGGGAGGTCACTGAAGCTTTCTTT. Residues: CASGDEFGEVTEAFF.

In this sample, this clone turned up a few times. This CDR3 reads CASSPSGSLSSGANVLTF. CDR3 in DNA: TGTGCCAGCAGCCCCAGCGGGAGCCTGAGCTCTGGGGCCAACGTCCTGACTTTC. The rearrangement links TRBV7-9 to TRBJ2-6; 8 positions match TRBD2. This CDR3 is built from 18 residues. CDR1 and CDR2 from the germline V gene are SEHNR and FQNEAQ (reference sequence). Germline trimming cut 5 bases from V and 0 bases from J; bases unmatched to any gene: 9. The variable domain in full, completed from reference TRBV7-9 and TRBJ2-6, reads DTGVSQNPRHKITKRGQNVTFRCDPISEHNRLYWYRQTLGQGPEFLTYFQNEAQLEKSRLLSDRFSAERPKGSFSTLEIQRTEQGDSAMYLCASSPSGSLSSGANVLTFGAGSRLTVL.

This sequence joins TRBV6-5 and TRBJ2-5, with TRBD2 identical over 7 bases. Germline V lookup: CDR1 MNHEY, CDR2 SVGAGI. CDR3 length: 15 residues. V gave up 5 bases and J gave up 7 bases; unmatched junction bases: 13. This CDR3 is CASSTGTWPGGTQYF. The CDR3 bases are TGTGCCAGCAGTACTGGGACTTGGCCGGGGGGGACCCAGTACTTC.

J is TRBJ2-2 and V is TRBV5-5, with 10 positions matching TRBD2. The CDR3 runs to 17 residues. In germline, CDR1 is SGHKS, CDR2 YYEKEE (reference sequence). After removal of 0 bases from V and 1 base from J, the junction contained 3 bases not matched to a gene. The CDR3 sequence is CASSLVPSGGNTGELFF. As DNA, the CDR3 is TGTGCCAGCAGCTTGGTACCTAGCGGGGGGAACACCGGGGAGCTGTTTTTT.

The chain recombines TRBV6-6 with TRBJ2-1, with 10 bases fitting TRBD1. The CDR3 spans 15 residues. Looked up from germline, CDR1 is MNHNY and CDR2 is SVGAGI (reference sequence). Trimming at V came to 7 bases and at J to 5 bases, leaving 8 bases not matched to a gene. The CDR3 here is CASNPGQGSHNEQFF. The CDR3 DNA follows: TGTGCCAGCAACCCGGGACAGGGGTCCCACAATGAGCAGTTCTTC.

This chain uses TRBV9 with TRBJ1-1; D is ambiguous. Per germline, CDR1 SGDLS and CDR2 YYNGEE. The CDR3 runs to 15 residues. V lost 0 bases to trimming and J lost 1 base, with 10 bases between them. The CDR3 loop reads CASSVGTHTNTEAFF. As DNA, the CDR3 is TGTGCCAGCAGCGTAGGAACACACACGAACACTGAAGCTTTCTTT.

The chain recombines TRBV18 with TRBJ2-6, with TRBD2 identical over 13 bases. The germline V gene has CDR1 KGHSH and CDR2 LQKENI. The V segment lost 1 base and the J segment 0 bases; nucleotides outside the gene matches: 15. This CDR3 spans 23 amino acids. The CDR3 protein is CASSPRQPRTSGSSHSGANVLTF. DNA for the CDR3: TGTGCCAGCTCACCACGACAACCACGGACTAGCGGGAGTTCCCACTCTGGGGCCAACGTCCTGACTTTC.

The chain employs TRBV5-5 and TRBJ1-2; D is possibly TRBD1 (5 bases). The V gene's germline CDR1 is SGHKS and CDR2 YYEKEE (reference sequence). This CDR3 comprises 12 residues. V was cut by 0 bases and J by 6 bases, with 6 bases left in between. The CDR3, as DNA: TGTGCCAGCAGCTTGGCGGGGGATGGCTACACCTTC. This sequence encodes CASSLAGDGYTF.